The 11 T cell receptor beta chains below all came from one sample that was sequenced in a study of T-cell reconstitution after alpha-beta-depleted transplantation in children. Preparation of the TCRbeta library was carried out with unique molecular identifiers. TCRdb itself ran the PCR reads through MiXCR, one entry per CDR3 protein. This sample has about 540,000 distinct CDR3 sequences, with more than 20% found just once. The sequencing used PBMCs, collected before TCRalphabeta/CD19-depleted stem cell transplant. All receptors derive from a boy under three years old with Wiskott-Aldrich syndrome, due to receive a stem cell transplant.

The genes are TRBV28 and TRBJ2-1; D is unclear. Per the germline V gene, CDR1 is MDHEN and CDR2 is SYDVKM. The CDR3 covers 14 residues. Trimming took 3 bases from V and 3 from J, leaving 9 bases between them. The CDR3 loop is CASSFRTGYNEQFF. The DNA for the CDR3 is TGTGCCAGCAGTTTCCGAACGGGCTACAATGAGCAGTTCTTC.

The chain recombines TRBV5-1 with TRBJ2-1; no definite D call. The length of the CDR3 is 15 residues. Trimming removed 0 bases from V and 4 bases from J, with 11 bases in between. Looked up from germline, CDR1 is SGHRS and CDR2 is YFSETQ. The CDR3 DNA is TGCGCCAGCAGCTTGGGGGTGGGTGGGTACAATGAGCAGTTCTTC. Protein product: CASSLGVGGYNEQFF.

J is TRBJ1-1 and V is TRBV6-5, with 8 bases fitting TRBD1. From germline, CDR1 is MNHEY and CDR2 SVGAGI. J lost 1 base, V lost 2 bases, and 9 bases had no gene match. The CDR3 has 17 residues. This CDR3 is CASSYTLDRGWNTEAFF. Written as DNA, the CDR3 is TGTGCCAGCAGTTACACGCTAGACAGGGGCTGGAACACTGAAGCTTTCTTT.

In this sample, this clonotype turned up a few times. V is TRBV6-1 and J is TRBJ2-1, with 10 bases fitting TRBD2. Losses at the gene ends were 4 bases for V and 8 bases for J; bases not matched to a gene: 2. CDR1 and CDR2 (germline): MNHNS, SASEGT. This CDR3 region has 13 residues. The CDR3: CASSVSGRYEQFF. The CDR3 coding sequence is TGTGCCAGCAGTGTTAGCGGGAGGTATGAGCAGTTCTTC.

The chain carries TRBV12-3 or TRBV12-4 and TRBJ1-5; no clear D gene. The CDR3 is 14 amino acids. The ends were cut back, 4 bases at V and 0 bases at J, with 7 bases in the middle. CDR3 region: CASSWTDSNQPQHF. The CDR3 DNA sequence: TGTGCCAGCAGTTGGACCGATAGCAATCAGCCCCAGCATTTT.

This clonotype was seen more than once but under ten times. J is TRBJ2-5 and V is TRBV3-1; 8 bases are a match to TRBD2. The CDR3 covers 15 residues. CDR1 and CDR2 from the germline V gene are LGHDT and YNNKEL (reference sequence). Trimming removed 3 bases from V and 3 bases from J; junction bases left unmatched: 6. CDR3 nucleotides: TGTGCCAGCAGCCACCTAAGCGGGGGAAAAGAGACCCAGTACTTC. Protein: CASSHLSGGKETQYF.

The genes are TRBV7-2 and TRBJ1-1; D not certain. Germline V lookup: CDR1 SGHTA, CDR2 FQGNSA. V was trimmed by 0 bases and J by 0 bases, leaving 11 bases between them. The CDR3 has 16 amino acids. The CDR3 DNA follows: TGTGCCAGCAGCTTAGCAGGAAGTAGCGTGAACACTGAAGCTTTCTTT. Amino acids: CASSLAGSSVNTEAFF.

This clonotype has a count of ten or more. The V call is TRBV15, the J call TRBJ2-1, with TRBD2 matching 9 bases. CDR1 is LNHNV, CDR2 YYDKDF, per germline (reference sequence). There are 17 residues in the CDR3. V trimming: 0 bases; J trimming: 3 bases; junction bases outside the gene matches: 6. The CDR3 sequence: CATSRDQSAGGYNEQFF. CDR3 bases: TGTGCCACCAGCAGAGATCAATCAGCGGGAGGCTACAATGAGCAGTTCTTC.

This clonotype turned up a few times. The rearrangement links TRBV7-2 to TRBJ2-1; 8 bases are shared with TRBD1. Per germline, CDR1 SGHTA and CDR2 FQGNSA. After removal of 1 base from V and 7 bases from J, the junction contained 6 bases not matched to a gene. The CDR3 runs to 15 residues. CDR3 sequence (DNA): TGTGCCAGCAGCTTAGGGGACAGGAGGGCTAATGAGCAGTTCTTC. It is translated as CASSLGDRRANEQFF.

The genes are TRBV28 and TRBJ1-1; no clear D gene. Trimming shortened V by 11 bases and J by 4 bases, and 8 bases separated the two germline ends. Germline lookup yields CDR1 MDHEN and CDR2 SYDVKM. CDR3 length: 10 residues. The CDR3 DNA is TGTGCCGCCCTGAGCACTGAAGCTTTCTTT. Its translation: CAALSTEAFF.

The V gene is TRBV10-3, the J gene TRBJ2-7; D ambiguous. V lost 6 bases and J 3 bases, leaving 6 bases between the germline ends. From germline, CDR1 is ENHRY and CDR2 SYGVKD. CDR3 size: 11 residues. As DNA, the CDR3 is TGTGCCATCAGGGGCAACTACGAGCAGTACTTC. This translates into CAIRGNYEQYF.